This passage covers 27 T cell receptor beta chains from one sample sequenced in a study of CD8+ T cells in alopecia areata. Reverse transcription of extracted RNA yielded cDNA, which provided the sequencing template. Repertoires were generated with immunoSEQ multiplex PCR, while TCRdb's copy carries only in-frame clones and drops some. Among 90,000 to 150,000 clones listed, about 50% were seen once. The sample's treatment: oral pan-JAK inhibitor, 5-10 mg twice daily. The sample consisted of CD4+ T cells sorted from blood, taken at week 4, from a patient treated with tofacitinib. The receptor set was obtained from a human donor with alopecia areata.

The gene calls are TRBV11-1 and TRBJ2-5; D is undetermined. Trimming cost V 5 bases and J 4 bases, with 14 bases left between them. The CDR3 has 14 amino acids. Germline V gene lookup returns CDR1 SGHAT and CDR2 FQDESV (reference sequence). CDR3 protein: CASSPQRGLETQYF. The CDR3 DNA reads TGTGCCAGCAGCCCACAACGAGGCCTAGAGACCCAGTACTTC.

J is TRBJ2-3 and V is TRBV5-1; D might be TRBD2 (6 bases). The CDR3 sequence is 14 residues long. Germline CDR1 reads SGHRS; CDR2 reads YFSETQ. Trimming removed 5 bases at V and 0 bases at J, with 10 bases between. CDR3 DNA: TGCGCCAGCAGGGGAGGCAGTAGCACAGATACGCAGTATTTT. It encodes CASRGGSSTDTQYF.

This clone was recorded once. V gene TRBV7-9 combines with J gene TRBJ2-5; no firm D call. CDR1 and CDR2 (germline): SEHNR, FQNEAQ (reference sequence). Trimming pared 8 bases from V and 0 bases from J, leaving 13 bases between. The CDR3 spans 14 residues. Here the CDR3 DNA reads TGTGCCAGCTCCAACTTGGAGTACCAAGAGACCCAGTACTTC. Translation: CASSNLEYQETQYF.

The V call is TRBV30, the J call TRBJ1-2; D might be TRBD1 (6 bases). The V end was cut by 0 bases, the J end by 6 bases, with 8 bases between. The CDR3 length is 12 residues. In germline, CDR1 is GTSNPN, CDR2 SVGIG (reference sequence). The CDR3: CAWSVQGDGYTF. CDR3 coding DNA: TGTGCCTGGAGTGTACAGGGAGATGGCTACACCTTC. The full variable domain, its missing parts supplied by reference TRBV30 and TRBJ1-2, is SQTIHQWPATLVQPVGSPLSLECTVEGTSNPNLYWYRQAAGRGLQLLFYSVGIGQISSEVPQNLSASRPQDRQFILSSKKLLLSDSGFYLCAWSVQGDGYTFGSGTRLTVV.

The rearrangement uses TRBV30 and TRBJ2-3, with D unclear. V was cut by 0 bases and J by 6 bases, with 4 bases left in between. From germline, CDR1 is GTSNPN and CDR2 SVGIG (reference sequence). The CDR3 sequence is 11 residues long. The CDR3, as DNA: TGTGCCTGGAGTGTCGAGGATACGCAGTATTTT. It encodes CAWSVEDTQYF.

J is TRBJ2-3 and V is TRBV30; the D gene is possibly TRBD2 (5 bases). This CDR3 has 13 residues. Trimming removed 4 bases at V and 0 bases at J, with 8 bases between. Per the germline V gene, CDR1 is GTSNPN and CDR2 is SVGIG (reference sequence). The CDR3 DNA follows: TGTGCCTGGACACGGGGTAGCACAGATACGCAGTATTTT. This gives the protein CAWTRGSTDTQYF.

J is TRBJ2-7 and V is TRBV7-9; D is perhaps TRBD1 or TRBD2 (5 bases each). The CDR3 length is 15 residues. V lost 1 base to trimming and J lost 6 bases, with 16 bases between them. Germline V gene lookup returns CDR1 SEHNR and CDR2 FQNEAQ (reference sequence). CDR3 region: CASSLDGAALGEQYF. As DNA, the CDR3 is TGTGCCAGCAGCTTAGACGGGGCCGCCTTGGGCGAGCAGTACTTC.

This clone has only a few counts. The rearrangement uses TRBV19 and TRBJ2-4, with 7 bases matching TRBD1. The CDR3 is 16 amino acids. The trim removed 6 bases at V and 2 bases at J, leaving 10 bases unmatched. Germline loops: CDR1 LNHDA, CDR2 SQIVND (reference sequence). The CDR3 protein is CASSTQGTGTKNIQYF. The CDR3 bases are TGTGCCAGTAGCACACAGGGGACGGGAACCAAAAACATTCAGTACTTC.

The genes are TRBV5-1 and TRBJ2-7; 8 nucleotides align to TRBD2. With 0 bases clipped from V and 6 bases from J, the junction kept 14 bases outside the gene matches. The length of the CDR3 is 17 residues. Per germline, CDR1 SGHRS and CDR2 YFSETQ. The CDR3 coding sequence is TGCGCCAGCAGCTTGGGGGGTCAAGCGGGAGTACAAACCGAGCAGTACTTC. Amino acid sequence: CASSLGGQAGVQTEQYF. Full variable domain (rest looked up from reference TRBV5-1 and TRBJ2-7): KAGVTQTPRYLIKTRGQQVTLSCSPISGHRSVSWYQQTPGQGLQFLFEYFSETQRNKGNFPGRFSGRQFSNSRSEMNVSTLELGDSALYLCASSLGGQAGVQTEQYFGPGTRLTVT.

The rearrangement uses TRBV18 and TRBJ2-2; the D gene is possibly TRBD1 (5 bases). CDR1 and CDR2 from the germline V gene are KGHSH and LQKENI. The CDR3 has 13 amino acids. The V end was cut by 6 bases, the J end by 1 base, with 6 bases between. Here the CDR3 reads CASSGQNTGELFF. CDR3 DNA: TGTGCCAGCTCTGGACAGAACACCGGGGAGCTGTTTTTT.

The rearrangement joins TRBV30 to TRBJ2-6, with D possibly matching TRBD2 (6 bases). Looked up from germline, CDR1 is GTSNPN and CDR2 is SVGIG (reference sequence). This CDR3 contains 17 residues. The V end lost 2 bases, the J end lost 0 bases, and 14 bases lay between the germline ends. CDR3 nucleotide sequence: TGTGCCTGGAGTCCTAGAGGAGGGCACTCTGGGGCCAACGTCCTGACTTTC. It yields the protein CAWSPRGGHSGANVLTF.

The rearrangement joins TRBV30 to TRBJ1-1; D may be TRBD1 (5 bases). Between the trimmed V and J ends, which lost 3 bases and 8 bases, there was a span of 16 bases. CDR1 is GTSNPN and CDR2 is SVGIG in the germline V gene (reference sequence). The CDR3 has 13 residues. CDR3 nucleotides: TGTGCCTGGAGGGCCTCTGGGGCAGTAGAAGCTTTCTTT. Residues: CAWRASGAVEAFF.

V is TRBV2 and J is TRBJ2-3; 9 nucleotides match TRBD2. This CDR3 has 15 residues. From germline, CDR1 is SNHLY and CDR2 FYNNEI. The V segment lost 6 bases and the J segment 7 bases; nucleotides outside the gene matches: 11. The chain's CDR3 is CASSLLAGPTNTQYF. DNA of the CDR3: TGTGCCAGCAGCCTACTAGCGGGCCCAACGAATACGCAGTATTTT. Together with reference TRBV2 and TRBJ2-3, the CDR3 gives the full variable domain: EPEVTQTPSHQVTQMGQEVILRCVPISNHLYFYWYRQILGQKVEFLVSFYNNEISEKSEIFDDQFSVERPDGSNFTLKIRSTKLEDSAMYFCASSLLAGPTNTQYFGPGTRLTVL.

This clone was seen only a few times. This rearrangement joins TRBV7-9 to TRBJ1-1; 9 nucleotides agree with TRBD1. V trimming: 7 bases; J trimming: 2 bases; junction bases outside the gene matches: 5. The CDR3 runs 14 residues. CDR1 SEHNR and CDR2 FQNEAQ come from the germline V gene (reference sequence). The CDR3 here is CASILDRGNTEAFF. As DNA, the CDR3 is TGTGCCAGCATCCTGGACAGGGGAAACACTGAAGCTTTCTTT.

The chain uses TRBV29-1 and TRBJ2-7, with TRBD2 matching over 11 bases. Germline V gene data show CDR1 as SQVTM and CDR2 as ANQGSEA. J lost 5 bases, V lost 7 bases, and 4 bases had no gene match. This CDR3 spans 12 amino acids. The CDR3 here is CSGLAGINEQYF. The CDR3 nucleotides read TGCAGCGGACTAGCGGGAATCAACGAGCAGTACTTC.

V and J are TRBV29-1 and TRBJ2-1; unclear D gene. From germline, CDR1 is SQVTM and CDR2 ANQGSEA. The CDR3 spans 10 residues. V lost 5 bases, J lost 13 bases, and 12 bases lay in between. The CDR3 nucleotides are TGCAGCGTTCTAAATGAGCTTCAGTTCTTC. It translates to CSVLNELQFF.

The gene calls are TRBV29-1 and TRBJ1-1; D possibly corresponds to TRBD1 (5 bases). V was clipped by 7 bases and J by 4 bases, with 19 bases between them. The CDR3 is made up of 14 amino acids. Germline V CDR1 and CDR2: SQVTM, ANQGSEA. CDR3 coding DNA: TGCAGCGGCCCGCTGGCAGGGATAGGCACTGAAGCTTTCTTT. It translates to CSGPLAGIGTEAFF.

CDR3: CSGRDRGGLAEAFF. CDR3 DNA sequence: TGCAGCGGCCGGGACAGGGGGGGATTGGCTGAAGCTTTCTTT. The V gene is TRBV29-1, the J gene TRBJ1-1, with TRBD1 matching over 11 bases. The CDR3 covers 14 residues. With 7 bases clipped from V and 6 bases from J, the junction kept 10 bases outside the gene matches. Germline CDR1 is SQVTM and CDR2 is ANQGSEA.

The chain joins TRBV7-2 to TRBJ1-5, with D possibly TRBD1 on 6 matching bases. V was trimmed by 5 bases and J by 5 bases, leaving 19 bases between them. This CDR3 region has 16 residues. Germline CDR1 is SGHTA and CDR2 is FQGNSA. The CDR3 loop is CASSQDPRGEYQPQHF. DNA for the CDR3: TGTGCCAGCAGCCAAGATCCCAGGGGAGAGTATCAGCCCCAGCATTTT.

The chain is built from TRBV7-2 and TRBJ2-1; the match to TRBD2 covers 7 bases. The junction had 5 bases not matched to a gene; V was cut back by 3 bases and J by 3 bases. The CDR3 consists of 15 residues. Germline CDR1 and CDR2: SGHTA and FQGNSA. The CDR3 nucleotides read TGTGCCAGCAGCTTCCCTTGGGACTACTACAATGAGCAGTTCTTC. Protein sequence: CASSFPWDYYNEQFF.

This chain joins TRBV29-1 and TRBJ2-1, with 9 nucleotides matching TRBD1. Germline-derived CDR1 and CDR2 are SQVTM and ANQGSEA. The CDR3 extends over 13 amino acids. The ends lost 4 bases at V and 7 bases at J; junction bases unmatched: 5. The CDR3 DNA sequence: TGCAGCGTTGGGGACAGGGTCCTGAATGAGCAGTTCTTC. Translation gives CSVGDRVLNEQFF.

The chain recombines TRBV30 with TRBJ2-2, with TRBD2 as a possible D gene (5 bases). The V end was cut by 1 base, the J end by 1 base, with 10 bases between. This CDR3 is built from 15 residues. The V gene's germline CDR1 is GTSNPN and CDR2 SVGIG (reference sequence). DNA for the CDR3: TGTGCCTGGAGTGGGACTGGACTGAACACCGGGGAGCTGTTTTTT. It specifies CAWSGTGLNTGELFF. The entire variable domain, with the rest obtained from reference TRBV30 and TRBJ2-2, is as follows: SQTIHQWPATLVQPVGSPLSLECTVEGTSNPNLYWYRQAAGRGLQLLFYSVGIGQISSEVPQNLSASRPQDRQFILSSKKLLLSDSGFYLCAWSGTGLNTGELFFGEGSRLTVL.

This clone occurred a few times. The chain joins TRBV29-1 to TRBJ1-1; maybe TRBD1 (5 bases). The CDR3 is 13 residues long. Deletions cut 4 bases from V and 0 bases from J, with 9 bases between. The germline gives CDR1 SQVTM, CDR2 ANQGSEA. The CDR3 sequence: CSVAAGMNTEAFF. Here the CDR3 DNA reads TGCAGCGTTGCTGCAGGGATGAACACTGAAGCTTTCTTT. The full variable domain, rest sourced from reference TRBV29-1 and TRBJ1-1, is SAVISQKPSRDICQRGTSLTIQCQVDSQVTMMFWYRQQPGQSLTLIATANQGSEATYESGFVIDKFPISRPNLTFSTLTVSNMSPEDSSIYLCSVAAGMNTEAFFGQGTRLTVV.

This clone has just a few counts. The chain employs TRBV29-1 and TRBJ2-7; D not resolved. The CDR3 has 12 amino acids. Germline V gene lookup returns CDR1 SQVTM and CDR2 ANQGSEA. V lost 6 bases, J lost 2 bases, and 11 bases lay in between. The CDR3 region is CSVAVGPYEQYF. Here the CDR3 DNA reads TGCAGCGTCGCTGTCGGACCCTACGAGCAGTACTTC.

The rearrangement joins TRBV5-1 to TRBJ1-2, with D perhaps TRBD1 (5 bases). Between the trimmed V and J ends, which lost 4 bases and 6 bases, there was a span of 10 bases. Looked up from germline, CDR1 is SGHRS and CDR2 is YFSETQ. This CDR3 has 12 residues. CDR3 region: CASSTDRNGYTF. CDR3 in DNA: TGCGCCAGCAGCACAGACAGAAATGGCTACACCTTC.

In this sample, this clone turned up once. This chain connects TRBV29-1 to TRBJ2-3; the D gene is possibly TRBD2 (6 bases). CDR1 SQVTM and CDR2 ANQGSEA come from the germline V gene. This CDR3 spans 15 amino acids. Trimming pared 3 bases from V and 8 bases from J, leaving 21 bases between. This CDR3 reads CSVEAPSVRGGTQYF. CDR3 nucleotide sequence: TGCAGCGTTGAGGCTCCTAGCGTGCGGGGAGGTACGCAGTATTTT.

This clone was recorded a few times. The rearrangement joins TRBV7-9 to TRBJ1-1, with D possibly matching TRBD1 (6 bases). Germline V CDR1 and CDR2: SEHNR, FQNEAQ (reference sequence). V lost 4 bases to trimming and J lost 3 bases, with 9 bases between them. The CDR3 is 13 amino acids. For the CDR3, the DNA is TGTGCCAGCAGCTGGACAGTGGACACTGAAGCTTTCTTT. This codes for CASSWTVDTEAFF.